The next 4 T cell receptor beta chains were all read from a single sample in a study of cytomegalovirus exposure and HLA in healthy donors. The PCR made use of 60 Vbeta and 13 Jbeta primers. Produced via immunoSEQ multiplex PCR; TCRdb's table is partial and in-frame only. Here the sample spans about 120,000 clones, 80% to 90% being singletons. Input material: PBMCs. The receptors stem from a middle-aged man in good health and CMV-seronegative.

This chain connects TRBV28 to TRBJ1-4; possibly TRBD1 for D (5 bases). Germline values: CDR1 MDHEN, CDR2 SYDVKM. Trimming took off 7 bases at V and 4 bases at J, with 13 bases between the two ends. The CDR3 totals 14 residues. CDR3 amino acids: CASKAGPINEKLFF. The CDR3, as DNA: TGTGCCAGCAAGGCAGGGCCTATTAATGAAAAACTGTTTTTT. Looking up the rest from reference TRBV28 and TRBJ1-4 gives the full variable domain: DVKVTQSSRYLVKRTGEKVFLECVQDMDHENMFWYRQDPGLGLRLIYFSYDVKMKEKGDIPEGYSVSREKKERFSLILESASTNQTSMYLCASKAGPINEKLFFGSGTQLSVL.

The V and J genes are TRBV7-8 and TRBJ2-1; TRBD2 aligns across 8 bases. Germline trimming cut 1 base from V and 6 bases from J; bases unmatched to any gene: 5. The CDR3 is 15 residues long. The germline V gene encodes CDR1 SGHVS and CDR2 FQNEAQ. The CDR3 nucleotides read TGTGCCAGCAGCTTAGGGCTAGCGGGCGGCAATGAGCAGTTCTTC. Its translation: CASSLGLAGGNEQFF. Based on the CDR3 plus reference TRBV7-8 and TRBJ2-1, the full variable domain is GAGVSQSPRYKVAKRGQDVALRCDPISGHVSLFWYQQALGQGPEFLTYFQNEAQLDKSGLPSDRFFAERPEGSVSTLKIQRTQQEDSAVYLCASSLGLAGGNEQFFGPGTRLTVL.

This chain connects TRBV14 to TRBJ2-3; 10 bases agree with TRBD2. The CDR3 consists of 17 residues. V shed 0 bases, J shed 4 bases, and the junction held 7 bases outside the gene matches. The V gene's germline CDR1 is SGHDN and CDR2 FVKESK. The DNA of the CDR3 is TGTGCCAGCAGCCAAGATCCTAGCGGGAGTGTCCCAGATACGCAGTATTTT. Translated: CASSQDPSGSVPDTQYF.

This clone occurred a few times. The chain joins TRBV4-3 to TRBJ1-2; D perhaps matches TRBD1 (6 bases). The germline gives CDR1 LGHNA, CDR2 YSLEER. Trimming left V 0 bases short and J 8 bases short, with 13 bases between. The CDR3 runs 14 residues. DNA for the CDR3: TGCGCCAGCAGCCAAGAGCAGGGGCCGCGCGGCTACACCTTC. This sequence encodes CASSQEQGPRGYTF.